One sample yielded the 10 T cell receptor beta chains listed below, sequenced in a study of post-analysis software for immune sequencing data. Unique molecular identifiers had been added to the TCR beta cDNA libraries. TCRdb reanalysed the PCR reads using MiXCR and keeps one entry per CDR3 protein. Here the sample spans around 400,000 distinct CDR3 sequences, 30% to 40% being singletons. Broader study findings: With TRBV5-6, TRBV5-1 and TRBV20-1 included, about five TRBV segments were more frequent in patients than in controls.

The antigens of these receptors remain unknown. Sequenced: blood. All receptors derive from a girl aged 2 to 10 with multiple sclerosis.

The chain uses TRBV7-9 and TRBJ1-1, with a weak D call TRBD1 (5 bases). Germline assignment: CDR1 SEHNR and CDR2 FQNEAQ (reference sequence). The CDR3 contains 15 residues. The ends were cut back, 5 bases at V and 1 base at J, with 14 bases in the middle. The CDR3 DNA reads TGTGCCAGCAGCACCCAGGGATTAAAGAACACTGAAGCTTTCTTT. It yields the protein CASSTQGLKNTEAFF.

This clonotype was seen only a few times. The V and J genes are TRBV12-3 or TRBV12-4 and TRBJ2-1; TRBD2 matches 7 bases. V gave up 5 bases and J gave up 3 bases; unmatched junction bases: 7. This CDR3 is built from 15 residues. The CDR3 DNA is TGTGCCAGCAGTGGGCTAGCGGACTACTACAATGAGCAGTTCTTC. It codes for CASSGLADYYNEQFF.

This clonotype came up a few times. CDR3 sequence (DNA): TGCGCCAGCAGCGTAGGGACAGGGGACTCGAGGGAGACCCAGTACTTC. Translation gives CASSVGTGDSRETQYF. This chain joins TRBV5-1 and TRBJ2-5; the match to TRBD1 covers 10 bases. Trimming cost V 4 bases and J 5 bases; bases outside gene matches: 11. The CDR3 is 16 amino acids. CDR1 is SGHRS, CDR2 YFSETQ, per germline.

The J gene is TRBJ2-5, the V gene TRBV12-3 or TRBV12-4; D is perhaps TRBD2 (5 bases). V was trimmed by 8 bases and J by 2 bases, leaving 21 bases between them. This CDR3 region has 16 residues. CDR3 residues: CASSHSQTRRQETQYF. In DNA, the CDR3 is TGTGCCAGCTCCCATAGTCAGACGAGGAGGCAAGAGACCCAGTACTTC.

The rearrangement joins TRBV12-3 or TRBV12-4 to TRBJ2-2; D is ambiguous. The CDR3 has 14 amino acids. Trimming cost V 7 bases and J 4 bases, with 13 bases left between them. The CDR3 here is CASTPGGFTGELFF. Here the CDR3 DNA reads TGTGCCAGCACCCCGGGTGGATTCACCGGGGAGCTGTTTTTT.

The chain joins TRBV5-6 to TRBJ1-1; 7 bases map to TRBD1. The CDR3 is 14 amino acids. Germline lookup yields CDR1 SGHDT and CDR2 YYEEEE. The junction had 10 bases not matched to a gene; V was cut back by 5 bases and J by 6 bases. The CDR3: CASSPQTGIPEAFF. CDR3 sequence (DNA): TGTGCCAGCAGTCCTCAGACAGGGATTCCTGAAGCTTTCTTT.

This chain joins TRBV10-3 and TRBJ1-5, with D possibly TRBD1 on 5 matching bases. The V gene's germline CDR1 is ENHRY and CDR2 SYGVKD. The CDR3 is 14 residues long. The V end was cut by 3 bases, the J end by 2 bases, with 8 bases between. CDR3 DNA sequence: TGTGCCATCAGTGAAGGAGGGGGCAATCAGCCCCAGCATTTT. This translates into CAISEGGGNQPQHF.

The rearrangement uses TRBV7-6 and TRBJ2-7, with D unresolved. There are 14 residues in the CDR3. Germline loops: CDR1 SGHVS, CDR2 FNYEAQ. Trimming shortened V by 1 base and J by 3 bases, and 10 bases separated the two germline ends. CDR3 bases: TGTGCCAGCAGCTTAGTTGCAGGAGACTACGAGCAGTACTTC. This encodes CASSLVAGDYEQYF.

CDR3 residues: CASSSLPQGALYNEQFF. The CDR3 DNA sequence: TGTGCCAGCAGCTCACTCCCTCAGGGGGCGTTATACAATGAGCAGTTCTTC. The V call is TRBV7-2, the J call TRBJ2-1; TRBD1 aligns across 8 bases. V lost 4 bases, J lost 4 bases, and 12 bases stayed unmatched. The germline V gene has CDR1 SGHTA and CDR2 FQGNSA. The CDR3 totals 17 residues.

The rearrangement links TRBV15 to TRBJ2-3; possible D gene TRBD2, 6 bases. Per the germline V gene, CDR1 is LNHNV and CDR2 is YYDKDF (reference sequence). V lost 5 bases and J 3 bases, leaving 15 bases between the germline ends. The CDR3 covers 15 residues. This CDR3 reads CATSGEVGATDTQYF. The CDR3 DNA reads TGTGCCACCAGCGGGGAGGTTGGGGCGACAGATACGCAGTATTTT.